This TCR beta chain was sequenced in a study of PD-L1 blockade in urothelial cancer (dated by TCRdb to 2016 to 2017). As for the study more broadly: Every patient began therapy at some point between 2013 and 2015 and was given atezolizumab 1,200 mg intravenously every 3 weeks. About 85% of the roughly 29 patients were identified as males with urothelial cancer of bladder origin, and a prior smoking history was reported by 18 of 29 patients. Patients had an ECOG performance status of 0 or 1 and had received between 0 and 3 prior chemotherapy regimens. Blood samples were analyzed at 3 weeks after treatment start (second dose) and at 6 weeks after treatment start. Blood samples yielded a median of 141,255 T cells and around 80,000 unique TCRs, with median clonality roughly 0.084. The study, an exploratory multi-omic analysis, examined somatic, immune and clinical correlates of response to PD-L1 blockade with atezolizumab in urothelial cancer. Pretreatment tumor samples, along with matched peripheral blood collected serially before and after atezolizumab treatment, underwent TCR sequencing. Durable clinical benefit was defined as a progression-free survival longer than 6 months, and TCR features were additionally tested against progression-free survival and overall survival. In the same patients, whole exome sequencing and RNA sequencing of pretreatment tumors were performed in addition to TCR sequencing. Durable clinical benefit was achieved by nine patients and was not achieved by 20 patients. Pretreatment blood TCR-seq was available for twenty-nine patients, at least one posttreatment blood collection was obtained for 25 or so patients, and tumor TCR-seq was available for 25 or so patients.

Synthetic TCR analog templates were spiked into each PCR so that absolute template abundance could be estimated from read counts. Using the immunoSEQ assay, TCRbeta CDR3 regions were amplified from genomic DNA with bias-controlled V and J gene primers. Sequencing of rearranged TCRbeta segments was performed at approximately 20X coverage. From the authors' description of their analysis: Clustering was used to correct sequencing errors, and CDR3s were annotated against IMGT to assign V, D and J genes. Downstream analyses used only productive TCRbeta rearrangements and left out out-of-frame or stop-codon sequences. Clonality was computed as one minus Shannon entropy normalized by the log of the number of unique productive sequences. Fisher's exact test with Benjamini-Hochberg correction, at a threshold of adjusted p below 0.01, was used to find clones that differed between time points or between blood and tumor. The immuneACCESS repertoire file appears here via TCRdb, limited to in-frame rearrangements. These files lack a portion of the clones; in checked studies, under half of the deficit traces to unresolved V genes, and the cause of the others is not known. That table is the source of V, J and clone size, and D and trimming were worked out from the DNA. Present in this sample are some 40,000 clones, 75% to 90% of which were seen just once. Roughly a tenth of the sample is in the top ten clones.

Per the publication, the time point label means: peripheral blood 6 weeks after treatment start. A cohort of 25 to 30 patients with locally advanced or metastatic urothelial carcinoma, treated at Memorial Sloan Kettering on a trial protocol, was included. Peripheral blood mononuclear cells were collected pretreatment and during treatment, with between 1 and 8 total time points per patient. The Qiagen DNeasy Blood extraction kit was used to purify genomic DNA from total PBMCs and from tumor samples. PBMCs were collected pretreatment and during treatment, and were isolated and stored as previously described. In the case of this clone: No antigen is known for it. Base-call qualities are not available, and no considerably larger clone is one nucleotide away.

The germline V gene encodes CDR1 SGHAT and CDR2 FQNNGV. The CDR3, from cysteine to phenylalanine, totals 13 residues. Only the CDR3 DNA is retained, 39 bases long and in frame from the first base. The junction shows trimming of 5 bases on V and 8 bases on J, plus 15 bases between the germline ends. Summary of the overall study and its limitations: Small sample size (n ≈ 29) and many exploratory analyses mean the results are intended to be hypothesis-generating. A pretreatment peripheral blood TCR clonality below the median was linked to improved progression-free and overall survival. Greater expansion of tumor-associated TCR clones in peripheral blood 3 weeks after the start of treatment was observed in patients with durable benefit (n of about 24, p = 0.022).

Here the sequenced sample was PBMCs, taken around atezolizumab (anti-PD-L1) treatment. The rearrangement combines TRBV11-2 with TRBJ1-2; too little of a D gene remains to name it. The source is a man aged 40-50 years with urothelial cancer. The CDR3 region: CASSPGGEVGYTF. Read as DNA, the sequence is TGTGCCAGCAGCCCGGGTGGGGAGGTGGGCTACACCTTC.